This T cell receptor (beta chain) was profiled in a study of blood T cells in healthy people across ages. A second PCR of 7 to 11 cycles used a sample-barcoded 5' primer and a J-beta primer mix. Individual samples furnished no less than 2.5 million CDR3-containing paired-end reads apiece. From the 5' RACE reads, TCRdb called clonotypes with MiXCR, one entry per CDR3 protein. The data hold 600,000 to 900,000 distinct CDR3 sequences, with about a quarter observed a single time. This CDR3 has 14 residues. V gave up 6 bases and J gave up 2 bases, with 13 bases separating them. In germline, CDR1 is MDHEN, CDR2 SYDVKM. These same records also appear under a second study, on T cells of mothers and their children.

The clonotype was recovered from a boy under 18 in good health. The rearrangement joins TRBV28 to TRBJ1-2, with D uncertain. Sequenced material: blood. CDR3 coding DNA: TGTGCCAGCAGCCTAGTTATAGGGAACTATGGCTACACCTTC. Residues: CASSLVIGNYGYTF.